This T cell receptor beta chain was captured by sequencing in a study of OX40 agonist ivuxolimab in advanced cancers. Whole-study results and caveats: Certain nonresponders additionally had low normalized T-cell clonal expansion.

Germline V lookup: CDR1 MDHEN, CDR2 SYDVKM. The CDR3 sequence is 13 residues long. In the case of this clone: Its antigen remains unidentified. The junction departs from germline at one end; a sequencing error may be responsible.

Data came from immunoSEQ multiplex PCR; TCRdb stores just in-frame clones and leaves some out. The data show tens of thousands of clones, about 82% seen once. The chain carries TRBV28 and TRBJ1-2; D ambiguous. The TCR comes from an adult with an advanced solid tumor such as melanoma, head and neck, liver or kidney cancer. The sequencing here drew on CD4+ or CD8+ T cells sorted from blood, taken in a trial of the OX40 agonist ivuxolimab. CDR3 DNA: TGTGCCAGCAGTTTATATATCGGGGTCGGCTGCACCTTC. It specifies CASSLYIGVGCTF.